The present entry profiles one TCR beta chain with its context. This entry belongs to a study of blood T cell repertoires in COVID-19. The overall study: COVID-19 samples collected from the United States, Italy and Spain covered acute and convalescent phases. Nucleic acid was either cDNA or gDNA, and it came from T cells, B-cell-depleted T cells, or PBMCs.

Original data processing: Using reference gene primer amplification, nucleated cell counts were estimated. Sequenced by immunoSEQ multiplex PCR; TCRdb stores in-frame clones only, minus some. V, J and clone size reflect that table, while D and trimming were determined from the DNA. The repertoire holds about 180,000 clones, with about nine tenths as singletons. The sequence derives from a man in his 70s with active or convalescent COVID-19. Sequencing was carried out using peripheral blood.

CDR3 coding DNA: TGTGCCAGCAGCGTATGGACAGCGGATGGCTACACCTTC. It is translated as CASSVWTADGYTF. The rearrangement uses TRBV5-4 and TRBJ1-2; a possible D gene is TRBD1 (6 bases). This CDR3 comprises 13 residues. Trimming left V 4 bases short and J 6 bases short, with 13 bases between. From germline, CDR1 is SGHNT and CDR2 YYREEE (reference sequence).